A single sample is the source of the 25 T cell receptor beta chains below, sequenced in a study of T cell repertoires in cytomegalovirus infection. MiXCR, run by TCRdb on the reads, gives a single entry per CDR3 protein. The data contain 110,000 to 150,000 distinct CDR3 sequences, approximately 5.9% of them singletons. The source material was PBMCs. The receptors were sampled from a human donor in good health (CMV status not recorded). Some clones in this sample may be carry-over from other donors' samples.

This clonotype was counted at least ten times. V gene TRBV7-8 combines with J gene TRBJ2-7; TRBD2 matches 8 bases. V trimming: 1 base; J trimming: 0 bases; junction bases outside the gene matches: 5. The germline gives CDR1 SGHVS, CDR2 FQNEAQ. This CDR3 region has 16 residues. CDR3 DNA sequence: TGTGCCAGCAGCTTAGGAGGCGGGGGGCACTCCTACGAGCAGTACTTC. The encoded protein is CASSLGGGGHSYEQYF.

The rearrangement uses TRBV5-6 and TRBJ1-4, with D perhaps matching TRBD1 (5 bases). Germline loops: CDR1 SGHDT, CDR2 YYEEEE. The CDR3 is 14 residues long. V shed 4 bases and J shed 4 bases, with 11 bases lying between them. For the CDR3, the DNA is TGTGCCAGCAGCGCGGACGGGGGTAATGAAAAACTGTTTTTT. Its translation is CASSADGGNEKLFF.

In this sample, this clonotype turned up many times. The DNA for the CDR3 is TGTGCCAGCACGGCCAGGGAGTTCTATGGCTACACCTTC. It encodes CASTAREFYGYTF. The chain links TRBV6-1 to TRBJ1-2, with a tentative D call TRBD1 (5 bases). Germline V gives CDR1 MNHNS, CDR2 SASEGT. The CDR3 spans 13 residues. Between the trimmed V and J ends, which lost 7 bases and 4 bases, there was a span of 13 bases.

This clonotype was observed a handful of times. This sequence joins TRBV29-1 and TRBJ2-3; D is undetermined. This CDR3 region has 14 residues. V dropped 6 bases and J dropped 2 bases, with 15 bases sitting between them. Germline CDR1 reads SQVTM; CDR2 reads ANQGSEA. The CDR3 loop reads CSVDLGFLTDTQYF. CDR3 bases: TGCAGCGTCGATCTAGGATTCCTCACAGATACGCAGTATTTT.

This clonotype has more than one count but fewer than ten. V gene TRBV20-1 combines with J gene TRBJ1-1; 11 nucleotides agree with TRBD1. Trimming took 5 bases from V and 0 from J; bases not matched to a gene: 2. There are 14 residues in the CDR3. Germline assignment: CDR1 DFQATT and CDR2 SNEGSKA (reference sequence). The CDR3 DNA reads TGCAGTGCTGGACAGGGGGCATTGAACACTGAAGCTTTCTTT. Its translation is CSAGQGALNTEAFF.

This clonotype appeared a few times. The chain couples TRBV14 to TRBJ2-7; D perhaps matches TRBD2 (5 bases). Looked up from germline, CDR1 is SGHDN and CDR2 is FVKESK. CDR3 length: 13 amino acids. V lost 4 bases and J 6 bases, leaving 13 bases between the germline ends. The CDR3 protein is CASSPWGVSEQYF. DNA of the CDR3: TGTGCCAGCAGCCCTTGGGGAGTCTCCGAGCAGTACTTC.

This clonotype was detected many times. DNA of the CDR3: TGTGCCAGCAGTCCCGATCTAGGGACGGGTAACGGGGAGCTGTTTTTT. Amino acids: CASSPDLGTGNGELFF. The rearrangement links TRBV12-3 or TRBV12-4 to TRBJ2-2, with D perhaps matching TRBD1 or TRBD2 (5 bases each). Trimming stripped 5 bases from V and 7 bases from J, with 20 bases between. This CDR3 comprises 16 residues.

This clonotype came up a few times. V is TRBV2 and J is TRBJ2-5, with D possibly matching TRBD2 (5 bases). The V gene's germline CDR1 is SNHLY and CDR2 FYNNEI. CDR3 size: 14 residues. V was shortened by 8 bases and J by 2 bases, with 15 bases between the two germline ends. In DNA form, the CDR3 reads TGTGCCAGCGGACGGAGAGGGCGACAAGAGACCCAGTACTTC. It is translated as CASGRRGRQETQYF. Drawing the rest from reference TRBV2 and TRBJ2-5, the complete variable domain is EPEVTQTPSHQVTQMGQEVILRCVPISNHLYFYWYRQILGQKVEFLVSFYNNEISEKSEIFDDQFSVERPDGSNFTLKIRSTKLEDSAMYFCASGRRGRQETQYFGPGTRLLVL.

This clonotype was seen repeatedly, ten times or more. This chain uses TRBV20-1 with TRBJ1-2; D remains ambiguous. This CDR3 has 11 residues. Germline values: CDR1 DFQATT, CDR2 SNEGSKA (reference sequence). The germline V and J ends were trimmed by 6 bases and 1 base, with 6 bases remaining between them. The CDR3 DNA sequence: TGCAGTGCAGCAGATAACTATGGCTACACCTTC. It encodes CSAADNYGYTF.

This clonotype was counted many times. The chain has TRBV7-2 and TRBJ1-6; 8 positions agree with TRBD1. V shed 5 bases and J 7 bases; nucleotides not matched to a gene: 1. Germline V gives CDR1 SGHTA, CDR2 FQGNSA. The CDR3 has 13 residues. The CDR3 DNA sequence: TGTGCCAGCAGCCGGGACAGGAATTCACCCCTCCACTTT. Translating it yields CASSRDRNSPLHF. Drawing the rest from reference TRBV7-2 and TRBJ1-6, the complete variable domain is GAGVSQSPSNKVTEKGKDVELRCDPISGHTALYWYRQSLGQGLEFLIYFQGNSAPDKSGLPSDRFSAERTGGSVSTLTIQRTQQEDSAVYLCASSRDRNSPLHFGNGTRLTVT.

This clonotype appeared many times. This chain uses TRBV28 with TRBJ2-7, with no clear D. This CDR3 is 12 amino acids long. Trimming left V 6 bases short and J 2 bases short, with 8 bases between. Per the germline V gene, CDR1 is MDHEN and CDR2 is SYDVKM. The CDR3 loop reads CASSPLPYEQYF. The CDR3 region has the DNA TGTGCCAGCAGCCCTTTGCCCTACGAGCAGTACTTC.

This chain uses TRBV11-1 with TRBJ2-1, with no clear D. With 5 bases removed from V and 8 bases from J, the gap between germline ends came to 13 bases. Germline V gene lookup returns CDR1 SGHAT and CDR2 FQDESV (reference sequence). This CDR3 has 13 amino acids. CDR3 nucleotides: TGTGCCAGCAGCCCATCCCAGGTAGATGAGCAGTTCTTC. This codes for CASSPSQVDEQFF.

The sample holds many counts of this clonotype. V is TRBV7-3 and J is TRBJ1-2, with a possible D match to TRBD1 (6 bases). From germline, CDR1 is SGHTA and CDR2 FQGTGA. CDR3 length: 13 residues. The V end lost 4 bases, the J end lost 5 bases, and 11 bases lay between the germline ends. CDR3 sequence: CASSSGVGYGYTF. CDR3 nucleotide sequence: TGTGCCAGCAGCTCAGGGGTGGGGTATGGCTACACCTTC.

This clonotype was counted many times. The V gene is TRBV6-5, the J gene TRBJ1-1; D may be TRBD1 (6 bases). This CDR3 region has 12 residues. The germline gives CDR1 MNHEY, CDR2 SVGAGI. V dropped 2 bases and J dropped 11 bases, with 12 bases sitting between them. CDR3 sequence reads: CASSYPRGEAFF. The CDR3 DNA reads TGTGCCAGCAGTTACCCCAGGGGTGAGGCTTTCTTT.

The chain combines TRBV29-1 with TRBJ2-1, with D possibly called TRBD1 or TRBD2 (5 bases each). The CDR3 is made up of 16 amino acids. The V end was cut by 6 bases, the J end by 0 bases, with 18 bases between. Per the germline V gene, CDR1 is SQVTM and CDR2 is ANQGSEA. The chain's CDR3 is CSVKPEGESSYNEQFF. Written as DNA, the CDR3 is TGCAGCGTCAAACCCGAAGGGGAGAGCTCCTACAATGAGCAGTTCTTC.

The sample holds many counts of this clonotype. The V and J genes are TRBV12-3 or TRBV12-4 and TRBJ1-2, with 9 positions matching TRBD1. The junction had 5 bases not matched to a gene; V was cut back by 6 bases and J by 3 bases. The CDR3 is 14 amino acids. Here the CDR3 DNA reads TGTGCCAGCAGAGCGGGACAGGGCTACTATGGCTACACCTTC. This encodes CASRAGQGYYGYTF.

This clonotype occurred a few times. The chain couples TRBV5-1 to TRBJ1-1; D gene unclear. This CDR3 contains 14 residues. With 5 bases removed from V and 6 bases from J, the gap between germline ends came to 17 bases. The germline CDR1 and CDR2 sequences are SGHRS and YFSETQ. The CDR3 loop is CASRRAYEDPEAFF. The CDR3 coding sequence is TGCGCCAGCAGACGAGCCTACGAGGACCCTGAAGCTTTCTTT.

In its sample, this clonotype was seen many times. This CDR3 reads CASSFDNSGIKKLFF. In nucleotides, the CDR3 is TGTGCCAGCAGTTTCGACAACTCCGGGATTAAAAAACTGTTTTTT. This rearrangement joins TRBV12-3 or TRBV12-4 to TRBJ1-4; D call uncertain. This CDR3 spans 15 amino acids. The V end lost 3 bases, the J end lost 9 bases, and 17 bases lay between the germline ends.

Many counts were recorded for this clonotype. The chain carries TRBV6-1 and TRBJ2-2; D is undetermined. Germline loops: CDR1 MNHNS, CDR2 SASEGT. The CDR3 is 16 residues long. Trimming took 6 bases from V and 6 from J, leaving 20 bases between them. The CDR3 bases are TGTGCCAGCAGCCACCCTTCCCGAGACCCGGCCGGGGAGCTGTTTTTT. Translation: CASSHPSRDPAGELFF.

This clonotype was recorded at least ten times. V gene TRBV25-1 combines with J gene TRBJ2-1; D not certain. There are 14 residues in the CDR3. Germline values: CDR1 MGHDK, CDR2 SYGVNS. Trimming removed 3 bases at V and 3 bases at J, with 9 bases between. The DNA of the CDR3 is TGTGCCAGCAGTGAGGCTGCAGACTACAATGAGCAGTTCTTC. Protein: CASSEAADYNEQFF.

The chain carries TRBV5-4 and TRBJ2-2, with 10 bases identical to TRBD2. The V segment lost 3 bases and the J segment 4 bases; nucleotides outside the gene matches: 3. CDR1 SGHNT and CDR2 YYREEE come from the germline V gene (reference sequence). This CDR3 region has 15 residues. The CDR3 DNA follows: TGTGCCAGCAGCTCTAGCGGGAGTGCCACCGGGGAGCTGTTTTTT. It is translated as CASSSSGSATGELFF.

This clonotype was counted at least ten times. The J gene is TRBJ2-3, the V gene TRBV7-3, with TRBD2 as a possible D gene (5 bases). Trimming shortened V by 5 bases and J by 4 bases, and 16 bases separated the two germline ends. From germline, CDR1 is SGHTA and CDR2 FQGTGA. The CDR3 contains 15 residues. The CDR3 spells CASSPLLAGADTQYF. CDR3 nucleotide sequence: TGTGCCAGCAGCCCCCTCTTGGCCGGGGCAGATACGCAGTATTTT.

This chain joins TRBV19 and TRBJ2-7, with TRBD1 as a possible D gene (6 bases). V shed 6 bases and J shed 2 bases, with 14 bases lying between them. The CDR3 is 14 amino acids. The V gene's germline CDR1 is LNHDA and CDR2 SQIVND (reference sequence). The CDR3 region is CASSNQQGPYEQYF. The CDR3 nucleotides read TGTGCCAGTAGCAACCAACAGGGACCCTACGAGCAGTACTTC. The full variable domain, rest sourced from reference TRBV19 and TRBJ2-7, is DGGITQSPKYLFRKEGQNVTLSCEQNLNHDAMYWYRQDPGQGLRLIYYSQIVNDFQKGDIAEGYSVSREKKESFPLTVTSAQKNPTAFYLCASSNQQGPYEQYFGPGTRLTVT.

The chain has TRBV18 and TRBJ1-1; no reliable D call. CDR1 is KGHSH and CDR2 is LQKENI in the germline V gene. This CDR3 has 11 residues. The V end lost 5 bases, the J end lost 8 bases, and 9 bases lay between the germline ends. DNA for the CDR3: TGTGCCAGCTCAGTTACCGGCGAAGCTTTCTTT. As protein: CASSVTGEAFF.

This clonotype appeared many times. This sequence joins TRBV10-3 and TRBJ1-4; D ambiguous. Germline loops: CDR1 ENHRY, CDR2 SYGVKD. V lost 0 bases to trimming and J lost 0 bases, with 11 bases between them. The CDR3 sequence is 17 residues long. CDR3 DNA: TGTGCCATCAGTGAGTCTGGTGGTTGGGCAACTAATGAAAAACTGTTTTTT. It encodes CAISESGGWATNEKLFF.